Presented here are 27 T cell receptor beta chains from one specimen sequenced in a study of shared clonotypes between healthy human individuals (dated by TCRdb to the early 2020s). The library relied on the immunoSEQ multiplex PCR assay. TCRdb carries this immuneACCESS record with in-frame sequences only. Its versions omit some clonotypes, under half of them owing to an unresolved V gene in the studies checked, with the rest unexplained. The table for this sample lists millions of clones; over 90% of them were counted only once. The ten largest clones capture about 0.39% of the sample. Sequenced: naive CD4+ T cells from PBMCs. Taken with the paper, the label for cell subset or site translates to: CD45RA+ positively selected. Every receptor here comes from a man aged 18 to 29 in good health. Some clones in this sample may be carry-over from other donors' samples.

V gene TRBV6-6 combines with J gene TRBJ2-3; the D is unclear. Germline V gene sequence: CDR1 MNHNY, CDR2 SVGAGI (reference sequence). V was shortened by 6 bases and J by 1 base, with 8 bases between the two germline ends. The CDR3 covers 13 residues. As DNA, the CDR3 is TGTGCCAGCAGATCAAGTGGCACAGATACGCAGTATTTT. Translating gives CASRSSGTDTQYF.

The chain employs TRBV5-1 and TRBJ1-2; 7 nucleotides match TRBD1. The V and J ends lost 1 base and 8 bases, in that order; junction bases with no gene match: 11. This CDR3 is built from 15 residues. Germline-derived CDR1 and CDR2 are SGHRS and YFSETQ. CDR3 loop: CASSLQGGNHQGYTF. The CDR3 DNA is TGCGCCAGCAGCTTGCAGGGGGGTAACCACCAGGGCTACACCTTC. Looking up the rest from reference TRBV5-1 and TRBJ1-2 gives the full variable domain: KAGVTQTPRYLIKTRGQQVTLSCSPISGHRSVSWYQQTPGQGLQFLFEYFSETQRNKGNFPGRFSGRQFSNSRSEMNVSTLELGDSALYLCASSLQGGNHQGYTFGSGTRLTVV.

This clone was counted a few times. CDR3 protein: CASSVRGPTEAFF. CDR3 coding DNA: TGCGCCAGCAGTGTCCGGGGCCCCACTGAAGCTTTCTTT. The chain couples TRBV10-1 to TRBJ1-1, with D tentatively TRBD1 (5 bases). From germline, CDR1 is WNHNN and CDR2 SYGVQD (reference sequence). V shed 4 bases and J shed 4 bases, with 10 bases lying between them. This CDR3 has 13 residues.

The chain recombines TRBV5-4 with TRBJ2-5, with D possibly matching TRBD1 (5 bases). The germline CDR1 and CDR2 sequences are SGHNT and YYREEE (reference sequence). V was shortened by 4 bases and J by 2 bases, with 15 bases between the two germline ends. CDR3 size: 15 residues. The CDR3 DNA reads as TGTGCCAGCAGCCAGGGCGCACGCCGTCAAGAGACCCAGTACTTC. It is translated as CASSQGARRQETQYF.

This chain connects TRBV6-6 to TRBJ2-2; weak D call: TRBD2 (6 bases). This CDR3 is 14 amino acids long. Trimming shortened V by 6 bases and J by 3 bases, and 11 bases separated the two germline ends. CDR1 is MNHNY, CDR2 SVGAGI, per germline (reference sequence). CDR3 residues: CASRWASDTGELFF. Written as DNA, the CDR3 is TGTGCCAGCAGGTGGGCTAGCGACACCGGGGAGCTGTTTTTT.

Notes on this clone: Within the sample, other DNA sequences also encode this same CDR3. The J gene is TRBJ1-3, the V gene TRBV18; 10 nucleotides align to TRBD1. V dropped 1 base and J dropped 4; count of bases not matched to a gene: 4. This CDR3 is 16 amino acids long. The V gene's germline CDR1 is KGHSH and CDR2 LQKENI. The DNA for the CDR3 is TGTGCCAGCTCACCACAGGGGACAGGGGTCGGAAACACCATATATTTT. It is translated as CASSPQGTGVGNTIYF. Variable domain in full (rest from reference TRBV18 and TRBJ1-3): NAGVMQNPRHLVRRRGQEARLRCSPMKGHSHVYWYRQLPEEGLKFMVYLQKENIIDESGMPKERFSAEFPKEGPSILRIQQVVRGDSAAYFCASSPQGTGVGNTIYFGEGSWLTVV.

The J gene is TRBJ2-2, the V gene TRBV21-1; no DNA check was done on the table's D call, TRBD1. TRBV21-1 is a pseudogene locus. CDR3 length: 15 amino acids. The CDR3 protein is CASILDRENTGELFF. The CDR3 bases are TGTGCCAGCATCCTGGACAGGGAGAACACCGGGGAGCTGTTTTTT.

The rearrangement links TRBV7-3 to TRBJ2-3; 9 bases line up with TRBD2. The CDR3 spans 15 residues. Per the germline V gene, CDR1 is SGHTA and CDR2 is FQGTGA. Trimming at V came to 2 bases and at J to 6 bases, leaving 6 bases not matched to a gene. Here the CDR3 reads CASSLVAGGADTQYF. The CDR3 DNA reads as TGTGCCAGCAGCTTAGTTGCGGGAGGGGCGGATACGCAGTATTTT.

V gene TRBV11-3 combines with J gene TRBJ1-1, with D possibly being TRBD1 (5 bases). V dropped 5 bases and J dropped 4 bases, with 14 bases sitting between them. Germline CDR1 and CDR2: SGHNT and YENEEA. This CDR3 has 14 residues. The CDR3 reads CASSARGLSTEAFF. CDR3 DNA sequence: TGTGCCAGCAGCGCGCGGGGGTTAAGCACTGAAGCTTTCTTT.

The rearrangement uses TRBV6-5 and TRBJ2-3; 11 bases line up with TRBD1. Germline V lookup: CDR1 MNHEY, CDR2 SVGAGI. With V trimmed by 6 bases and J by 6 bases, 8 bases remained unmatched. CDR3 size: 15 residues. The CDR3 spells CASSPGTGGRDTQYF. CDR3 DNA sequence: TGTGCCAGCAGCCCCGGGACAGGGGGTCGGGATACGCAGTATTTT.

The rearrangement links TRBV5-1 to TRBJ2-3; D possibly corresponds to TRBD2 (5 bases). Trimming removed 7 bases from V and 5 bases from J, with 20 bases in between. The V gene's germline CDR1 is SGHRS and CDR2 YFSETQ. CDR3 length: 15 amino acids. CDR3 sequence (DNA): TGCGCCAGCGGCGGGTGGACGGAGAAAGGAGATACGCAGTATTTT. Translation: CASGGWTEKGDTQYF.

This clone was counted once. This sequence joins TRBV7-2 and TRBJ1-5; D unclear. CDR1 is SGHTA, CDR2 FQGNSA, per germline. V was shortened by 1 base and J by 6 bases, with 19 bases between the two germline ends. The CDR3 is made up of 17 amino acids. The CDR3 DNA sequence: TGTGCCAGCAGCTTAGTTGGATCTAGGAGCCGGGCTCAGCCCCAGCATTTT. Its translation is CASSLVGSRSRAQPQHF.

The gene calls are TRBV6-1 and TRBJ1-2, with a possible D match to TRBD1 (5 bases). Trimming pared 2 bases from V and 8 bases from J, leaving 12 bases between. The CDR3 is 13 amino acids. CDR1 MNHNS and CDR2 SASEGT come from the germline V gene. The CDR3 protein is CASSEIGAEGYTF. The DNA of the CDR3 is TGTGCCAGCAGTGAAATCGGGGCGGAGGGCTACACCTTC.

The V and J genes are TRBV14 and TRBJ2-7; 12 bases align to TRBD2. The V segment lost 1 base and the J segment 7 bases; nucleotides outside the gene matches: 5. The CDR3 loop spans 15 amino acids. Germline CDR1 and CDR2: SGHDN and FVKESK. The chain's CDR3 is CASSQGLAGVTEQYF. Written as DNA, the CDR3 is TGTGCCAGCAGCCAAGGACTAGCGGGAGTAACTGAGCAGTACTTC.

CDR3 in amino acids: CASRIIGGTEAFF. The CDR3 nucleotides are TGTGCCAGCAGAATAATAGGGGGCACTGAAGCTTTCTTT. This chain uses TRBV28 with TRBJ1-1, with a tentative D call TRBD1 (6 bases). With 6 bases removed from V and 4 bases from J, the gap between germline ends came to 12 bases. Germline values: CDR1 MDHEN, CDR2 SYDVKM. The CDR3 is made up of 13 amino acids.

CDR3 region: CASSRRGGTTDTQYF. The DNA of the CDR3 is TGTGCCAGCTCACGAAGAGGCGGAACCACAGATACGCAGTATTTT. V gene TRBV18 combines with J gene TRBJ2-3; D is undetermined. Germline CDR1 and CDR2: KGHSH and LQKENI. V gave up 4 bases and J gave up 2 bases, with 13 bases separating them. This CDR3 contains 15 residues.

This chain links TRBV18 with TRBJ2-3, with TRBD2 matching over 8 bases. CDR3 length: 19 residues. Germline trimming cut 3 bases from V and 3 bases from J; bases unmatched to any gene: 17. Germline V gives CDR1 KGHSH, CDR2 LQKENI. The CDR3 here is CASSPRSGTRRDGTDTQYF. Written as DNA, the CDR3 is TGTGCCAGCTCACCTCGATCCGGGACTAGGAGGGATGGGACAGATACGCAGTATTTT.

The J gene is TRBJ2-2, the V gene TRBV5-1; TRBD2 matches 8 bases. Germline trimming cut 2 bases from V and 6 bases from J; bases unmatched to any gene: 6. The length of the CDR3 is 15 residues. Germline values: CDR1 SGHRS, CDR2 YFSETQ. DNA of the CDR3: TGCGCCAGCAGCTTCGGACGGGAGGGGTCCGGGGAGCTGTTTTTT. Translating it yields CASSFGREGSGELFF.

The J gene is TRBJ2-3, the V gene TRBV25-1; 13 bases line up with TRBD2. This CDR3 has 15 residues. With V trimmed by 7 bases and J by 6 bases, 7 bases remained unmatched. The germline CDR1 and CDR2 sequences are MGHDK and SYGVNS. For the CDR3, the DNA is TGTGCCAGCACTTGGACTAGCGGGAGTGGGGATACGCAGTATTTT. Amino acid sequence: CASTWTSGSGDTQYF. Filled out from reference TRBV25-1 and TRBJ2-3, the complete variable domain reads EADIYQTPRYLVIGTGKKITLECSQTMGHDKMYWYQQDPGMELHLIHYSYGVNSTEKGDLSSESTVSRIRTEHFPLTLESARPSHTSQYLCASTWTSGSGDTQYFGPGTRLTVL.

The chain uses TRBV9 and TRBJ2-3, with a tentative D call TRBD2 (6 bases). This CDR3 has 17 amino acids. V shed 4 bases and J shed 0 bases, with 18 bases lying between them. CDR1 and CDR2 from the germline V gene are SGDLS and YYNGEE. The CDR3 reads CASSRPPGGMSTDTQYF. In DNA form, the CDR3 reads TGTGCCAGCAGCCGCCCCCCCGGCGGGATGAGCACAGATACGCAGTATTTT.

The rearrangement joins TRBV5-4 to TRBJ2-1, with 7 bases lining up with TRBD2. V shed 8 bases and J 7 bases; nucleotides not matched to a gene: 9. This CDR3 spans 13 amino acids. The germline gives CDR1 SGHNT, CDR2 YYREEE (reference sequence). Written as DNA, the CDR3 is TGTGCCAGTGCGGGAGCCACCGGGAATGAGCAGTTCTTC. This translates into CASAGATGNEQFF. The variable domain in full, completed from reference TRBV5-4 and TRBJ2-1, reads ETGVTQSPTHLIKTRGQQVTLRCSSQSGHNTVSWYQQALGQGPQFIFQYYREEENGRGNFPPRFSGLQFPNYSSELNVNALELDDSALYLCASAGATGNEQFFGPGTRLTVL.

The chain uses TRBV7-9 and TRBJ2-6; D unclear. Trimming left V 4 bases short and J 2 bases short, with 18 bases between. The CDR3 is 18 residues long. The germline gives CDR1 SEHNR, CDR2 FQNEAQ (reference sequence). CDR3 residues: CASSSSPVGSTGANVLTF. The CDR3 DNA is TGTGCCAGCAGCTCCTCCCCAGTCGGGTCCACTGGGGCCAACGTCCTGACTTTC. Looking up the rest from reference TRBV7-9 and TRBJ2-6 gives the full variable domain: DTGVSQNPRHKITKRGQNVTFRCDPISEHNRLYWYRQTLGQGPEFLTYFQNEAQLEKSRLLSDRFSAERPKGSFSTLEIQRTEQGDSAMYLCASSSSPVGSTGANVLTFGAGSRLTVL.

The chain has TRBV6-8 and TRBJ2-7; TRBD2 aligns across 11 bases. Germline CDR1 and CDR2: MNHGY and SAAAGT. The CDR3 runs 16 residues. J gave up 1 base and V 7 bases, and 9 bases lay outside the gene matches. CDR3 DNA: TGTGCCAGCAAGTGGGCTAGCGGGAGGTGGTCCTACGAGCAGTACTTC. Its translation is CASKWASGRWSYEQYF.

For this clone: Other DNA sequences from this sample encode an identical CDR3 as well. The rearrangement uses TRBV29-1 and TRBJ1-5, with TRBD1 matching 10 bases. The CDR3 loop spans 13 amino acids. V lost 6 bases to trimming and J lost 4 bases; unmatched junction nucleotides: 3. CDR1 and CDR2 (germline): SQVTM, ANQGSEA. The CDR3 DNA follows: TGCAGCGTCGGACAGGGGGGGAATCAGCCCCAGCATTTT. It codes for CSVGQGGNQPQHF.

About this clone itself: In the same sample, other DNA sequences code for this CDR3. V is TRBV6-6 and J is TRBJ1-1; D perhaps matches TRBD1 (6 bases). The CDR3 is made up of 14 amino acids. V was pared by 4 bases and J by 5 bases, with 14 bases between. The germline gives CDR1 MNHNY, CDR2 SVGAGI (reference sequence). The CDR3 DNA sequence: TGTGCCAGCAGTTCAACGACAGGTGGAACTGAAGCTTTCTTT. Residues: CASSSTTGGTEAFF.

V gene TRBV6-5 combines with J gene TRBJ2-7, with D hard to call. Trimming shortened V by 5 bases and J by 2 bases, and 13 bases separated the two germline ends. The CDR3 contains 14 residues. Germline CDR1 is MNHEY and CDR2 is SVGAGI. The CDR3 protein is CASSIKRAAYEQYF. The CDR3 coding sequence is TGTGCCAGCAGTATCAAAAGGGCGGCCTACGAGCAGTACTTC.

The V call is TRBV5-6, the J call TRBJ2-1, with D uncertain. V shed 2 bases and J shed 8 bases, with 8 bases lying between them. The germline CDR1 and CDR2 sequences are SGHDT and YYEEEE. The CDR3 loop spans 12 amino acids. CDR3 residues: CASSFRPDEQFF. CDR3 bases: TGTGCCAGCAGCTTCAGACCGGATGAGCAGTTCTTC.